This T cell receptor (beta chain) was profiled in a study of blood T cell repertoires in COVID-19. On the study more broadly: The analysed material was cDNA or gDNA that came from T cells, B-cell-depleted T cells, or PBMCs.

TCRdb's copy holds only in-frame clones and misses some; the assay was immunoSEQ multiplex PCR. The repertoire holds about 120,000 clones, with around 80% as singletons. The V gene end was trimmed by 3 bases and the J gene end by 1 base; junction bases not matched to a gene: 6. From germline, CDR1 is KGHDR and CDR2 SFDVKD. CDR3 size: 17 residues. The TCR sequence derives from a man between 60 and 75 years old with active or convalescent COVID-19. The sequenced material came from peripheral blood. The chain carries TRBV24-1 and TRBJ2-2, with TRBD2 matching 8 bases. DNA of the CDR3: TGTGCCACCAGTGATCCCAGCGGGAGCGGGAACACCGGGGAGCTGTTTTTT. This gives the protein CATSDPSGSGNTGELFF.